This T cell receptor (beta chain) was found in a study of blood T cells in healthy people across ages. As for this clonotype: Its cognate antigen is unknown.

Broader study findings: The recorded TCR beta diversity per million T cells decreased in a roughly linear manner with age.

CDR1 is GTSNPN, CDR2 SVGIG, per germline (reference sequence). Trimming shortened V by 3 bases and J by 3 bases, and 11 bases separated the two germline ends. The CDR3 has 13 amino acids. With a J-beta primer mix and a sample-barcoded 5' primer, a second PCR ran 7 to 11 cycles. The yield of each sample was at least 3 million CDR3-containing paired-end reads. Via MiXCR, TCRdb re-called the 5' RACE reads, giving one row per CDR3 protein. The sample holds about 1.7 million distinct CDR3 sequences, roughly 27% seen once. This receptor was obtained from a woman aged 25 to 39 in good health. The chain carries TRBV30 and TRBJ2-5; possibly TRBD1 or TRBD2 for D (5 bases each). The sample was blood. CDR3 DNA: TGTGCCTGGAGGCCCGGGACGGAAGAGACCCAGTACTTC. The encoded protein is CAWRPGTEETQYF.